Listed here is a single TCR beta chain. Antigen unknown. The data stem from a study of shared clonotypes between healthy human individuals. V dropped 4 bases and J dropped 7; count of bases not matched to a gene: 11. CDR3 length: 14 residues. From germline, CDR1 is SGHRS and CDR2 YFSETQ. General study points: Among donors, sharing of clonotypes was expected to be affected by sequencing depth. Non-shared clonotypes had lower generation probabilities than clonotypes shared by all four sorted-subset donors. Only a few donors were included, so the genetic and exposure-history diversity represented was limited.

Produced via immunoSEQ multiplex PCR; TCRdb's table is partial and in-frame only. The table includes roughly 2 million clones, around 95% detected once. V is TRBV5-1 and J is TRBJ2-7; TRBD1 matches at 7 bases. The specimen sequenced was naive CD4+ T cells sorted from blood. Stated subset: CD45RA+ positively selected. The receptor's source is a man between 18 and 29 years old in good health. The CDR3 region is CASSIDREIGEQYF. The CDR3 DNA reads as TGCGCCAGCAGCATCGACAGGGAAATCGGGGAGCAGTACTTC.